This T cell receptor beta chain was recovered during a study of shared clonotypes between healthy human individuals. On the study more broadly: Three plates were used per donor for CD4 naive, three for CD4 memory, two for CD8 naive and one for CD8 memory.

General study points: Estimated richness was generally greater in naive than memory subsets. Naive CD4 clonotypes were shared across a few donors at approximately 5.3%.

Germline values: CDR1 SGHRS, CDR2 YFSETQ. After removal of 1 base from V and 8 bases from J, the junction contained 12 bases not matched to a gene. The CDR3 consists of 16 residues. This clone was seen a single time. Its target is unknown. The data were produced by immunoSEQ multiplex PCR, yet TCRdb's version contains in-frame clones alone and is incomplete. The sample has some 2.4 million clones, 93% seen once. Specimen: naive CD4+ T cells from PBMCs. Noted subset: CD45RA+ positively selected. This receptor was obtained from a man aged 18 to 30 in good health. Some clones in this sample may be carry-over from other donors' samples. V and J are TRBV5-1 and TRBJ2-1, with 7 bases identical to TRBD2. Written as DNA, the CDR3 is TGCGCCAGCAGCTTGCGGACTGGACTAGGCGGGGATGAGCAGTTCTTC. This sequence encodes CASSLRTGLGGDEQFF.